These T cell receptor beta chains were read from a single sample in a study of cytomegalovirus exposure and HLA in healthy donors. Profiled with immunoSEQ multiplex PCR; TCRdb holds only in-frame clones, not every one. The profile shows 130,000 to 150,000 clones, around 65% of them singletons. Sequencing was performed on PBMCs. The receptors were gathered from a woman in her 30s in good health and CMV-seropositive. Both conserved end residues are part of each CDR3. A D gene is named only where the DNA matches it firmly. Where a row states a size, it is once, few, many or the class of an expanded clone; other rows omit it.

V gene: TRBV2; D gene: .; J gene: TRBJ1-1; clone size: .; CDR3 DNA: TGTGCCAGCAGTGAAGCGCCCAACAGGGATGGGACTGAAGCTTTCTTT; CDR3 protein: CASSEAPNRDGTEAFF
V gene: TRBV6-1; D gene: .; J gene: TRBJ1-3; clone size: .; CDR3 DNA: TGTGCCAGCAGTGAAGAGTACAGGGGAAACACCATATATTTT; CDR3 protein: CASSEEYRGNTIYF
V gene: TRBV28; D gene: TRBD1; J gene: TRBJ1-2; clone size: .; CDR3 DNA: TGTGCCAGCAGTTTCGGGAACAGGGGGAATGGCTACACCTTC; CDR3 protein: CASSFGNRGNGYTF
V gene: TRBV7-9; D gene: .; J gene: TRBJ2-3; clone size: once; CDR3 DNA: TGTGCCAGCAGCTTTAGCGCCCCAGATACGCAGTATTTT; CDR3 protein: CASSFSAPDTQYF
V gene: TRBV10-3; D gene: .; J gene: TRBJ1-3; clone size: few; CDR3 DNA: TGTGCCATCAGTGTTTCGGGACAAATCTCTGGAAACACCATATATTTT; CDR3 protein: CAISVSGQISGNTIYF
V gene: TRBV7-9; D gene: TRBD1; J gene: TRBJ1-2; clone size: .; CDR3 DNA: TGTGCCAGCAGCTCCGGGACAGGCGATTCTTATGGCTACACCTTC; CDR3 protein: CASSSGTGDSYGYTF
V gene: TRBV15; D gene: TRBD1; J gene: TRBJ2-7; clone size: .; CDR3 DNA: TGTGCCACCAGCATTTTACCTCCGGGACAGGGAGCCGAGCAGTACTTC; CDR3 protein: CATSILPPGQGAEQYF
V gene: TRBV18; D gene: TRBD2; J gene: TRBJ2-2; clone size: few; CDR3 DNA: TGTGCCAGCTCACCACGAACGGGAGGGTCCACCGGGGAGCTGTTTTTT; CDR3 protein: CASSPRTGGSTGELFF
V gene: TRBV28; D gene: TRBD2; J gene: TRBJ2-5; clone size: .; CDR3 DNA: TGTGCCATTCGTGAGCGGGGGAGCCAAGAGACCCAGTACTTC; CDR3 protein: CAIRERGSQETQYF
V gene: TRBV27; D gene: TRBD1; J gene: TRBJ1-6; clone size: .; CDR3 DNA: TGTGCCAGCAGGGGACAGTATTCCCCCCTCCACTTT; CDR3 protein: CASRGQYSPLHF
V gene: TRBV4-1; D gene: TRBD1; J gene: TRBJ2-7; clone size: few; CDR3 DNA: TGCGCCAGCAGTCTTCCGGGACAGGGTACCTACGAGCAGTACTTC; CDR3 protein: CASSLPGQGTYEQYF
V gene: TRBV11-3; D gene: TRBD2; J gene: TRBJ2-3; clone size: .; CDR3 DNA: TGTGCCAGCAGCTCGCGCACTAGCGGGGGGATCACAGATACGCAGTATTTT; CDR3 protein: CASSSRTSGGITDTQYF
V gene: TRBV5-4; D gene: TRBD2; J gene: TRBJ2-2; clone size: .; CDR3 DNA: TGTGCCAGCAGAACGGGACTAGCGGGAGGAAGCGGCACCGGGGAGCTGTTTTTT; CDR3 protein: CASRTGLAGGSGTGELFF
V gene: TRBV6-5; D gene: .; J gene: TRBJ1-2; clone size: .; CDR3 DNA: TGTGCCAGCAGTTACGAAGGGACAAGCAGCTATGGCTACACCTTC; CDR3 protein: CASSYEGTSSYGYTF
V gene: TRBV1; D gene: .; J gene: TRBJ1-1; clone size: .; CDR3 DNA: TGCACCAGCAGCCAGATGACAGCGAACACTGAAGCTTTCTTT; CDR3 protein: CTSSQMTANTEAFF
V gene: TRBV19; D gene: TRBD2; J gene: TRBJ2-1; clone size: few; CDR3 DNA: TGTGCCAGTAGGACTAGCGCGTCCTACAATGAGCAGTTCTTC; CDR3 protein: CASRTSASYNEQFF
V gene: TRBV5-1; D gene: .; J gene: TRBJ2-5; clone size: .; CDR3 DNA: TGCGCCAGCAGCCGACAACCACTAGCAGAAGAGACCCAGTACTTC; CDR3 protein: CASSRQPLAEETQYF
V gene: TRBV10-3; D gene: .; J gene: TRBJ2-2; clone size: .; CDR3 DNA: TGTGCCACGGAAGAGGGCAACACCGGGGAGCTGTTTTTT; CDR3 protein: CATEEGNTGELFF
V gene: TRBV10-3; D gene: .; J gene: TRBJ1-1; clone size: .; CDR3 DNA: TGTGCCATCAGTGAGTCGACACGGAACACTGAAGCTTTCTTT; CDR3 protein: CAISESTRNTEAFF
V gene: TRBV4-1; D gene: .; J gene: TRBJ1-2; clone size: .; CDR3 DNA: TGCGCCAGCAGCCGACCGGGGTCGGGCTATGGCTACACCTTC; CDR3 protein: CASSRPGSGYGYTF
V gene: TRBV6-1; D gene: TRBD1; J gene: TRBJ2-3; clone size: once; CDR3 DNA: TGTGCCAGCACTGAGGGGGCGCAGGGAACAGATACGCAGTATTTT; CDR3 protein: CASTEGAQGTDTQYF
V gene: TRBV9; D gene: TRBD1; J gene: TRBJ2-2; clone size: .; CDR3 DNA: TGTGCCAGCAGCGTGTCTGGGGGACAGGGAACCGGGGAGCTGTTTTTT; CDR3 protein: CASSVSGGQGTGELFF
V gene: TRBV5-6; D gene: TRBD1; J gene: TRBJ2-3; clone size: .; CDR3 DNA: TGTGCCAGCAGCCTGGACAGGTCAAATCCAACCCCCACAGATACGCAGTATTTT; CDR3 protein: CASSLDRSNPTPTDTQYF
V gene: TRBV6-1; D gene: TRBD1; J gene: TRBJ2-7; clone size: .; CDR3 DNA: TGTGCCAGCCTCCGGGACAGATTCTACGAGCAGTACTTC; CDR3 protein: CASLRDRFYEQYF
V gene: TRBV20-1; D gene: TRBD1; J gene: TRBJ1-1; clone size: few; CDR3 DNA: TGCAGTGCTGACAGGGGGCTTGGGGCTTTCTTT; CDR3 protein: CSADRGLGAFF
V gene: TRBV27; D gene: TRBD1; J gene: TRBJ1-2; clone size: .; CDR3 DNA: TGTGCCAGCAGTACACCGGGGACAGGAGGCGGCTACACCTTC; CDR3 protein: CASSTPGTGGGYTF
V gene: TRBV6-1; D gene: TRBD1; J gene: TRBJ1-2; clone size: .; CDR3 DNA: TGTGCCAGCAGTGACACCGGGACAGGGGACTATGGCTACACCTTC; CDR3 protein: CASSDTGTGDYGYTF
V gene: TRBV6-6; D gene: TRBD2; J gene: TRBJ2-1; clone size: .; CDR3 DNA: TGTGCCAGCAGTTCGACTAGCGGGAGTGTTGAGCAGTTCTTC; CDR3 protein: CASSSTSGSVEQFF
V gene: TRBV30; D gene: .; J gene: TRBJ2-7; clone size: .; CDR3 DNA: TGTGCCTGGAGTCACTCTTACGAGCAGTACTTC; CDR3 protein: CAWSHSYEQYF
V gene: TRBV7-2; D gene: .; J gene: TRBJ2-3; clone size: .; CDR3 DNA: TGTGCCAGCAGAGGGGTACTTAGCACAGATACGCAGTATTTT; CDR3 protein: CASRGVLSTDTQYF
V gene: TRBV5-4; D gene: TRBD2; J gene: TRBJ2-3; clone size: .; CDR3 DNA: TGTGCCAGCTCACGGATGAGGGCTAGCGGGGGGTATGGGACAGATACGCAGTATTTT; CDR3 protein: CASSRMRASGGYGTDTQYF
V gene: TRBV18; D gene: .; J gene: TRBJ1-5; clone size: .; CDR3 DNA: TGTGCCAGCTCACCCGGTCCCCCGCGTGAGTATCAGCCCCAGCATTTT; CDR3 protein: CASSPGPPREYQPQHF
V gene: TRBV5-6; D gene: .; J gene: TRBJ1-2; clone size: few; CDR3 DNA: TGTGCCAGCAGCATGCAGGGAGGCTATGGCTACACCTTC; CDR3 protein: CASSMQGGYGYTF
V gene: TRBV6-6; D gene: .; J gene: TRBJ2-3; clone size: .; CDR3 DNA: TGTGCCAGCAGTTACCGGGGGTTCACAGATACGCAGTATTTT; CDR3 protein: CASSYRGFTDTQYF
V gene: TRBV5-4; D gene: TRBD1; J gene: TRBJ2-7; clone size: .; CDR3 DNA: TGTGCCAGCAGCGCAACCCGGGACAGTACTTTATACGAGCAGTACTTC; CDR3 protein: CASSATRDSTLYEQYF
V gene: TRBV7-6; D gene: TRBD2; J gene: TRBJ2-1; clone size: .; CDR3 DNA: TGTGCCAGCAGCTTAACGACTAGCGGGAGGGATGAGCAGTTCTTC; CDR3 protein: CASSLTTSGRDEQFF
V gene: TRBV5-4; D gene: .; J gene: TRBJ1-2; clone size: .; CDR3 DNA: TGTGCCAGCAGTCGTCCAGGGTCAGGCTATGGCTACACCTTC; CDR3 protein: CASSRPGSGYGYTF
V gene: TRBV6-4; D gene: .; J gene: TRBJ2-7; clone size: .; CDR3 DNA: TGTGCCAGCAGTGACTCGATTGGGGGAGGCGAGCAGTACTTC; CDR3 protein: CASSDSIGGGEQYF
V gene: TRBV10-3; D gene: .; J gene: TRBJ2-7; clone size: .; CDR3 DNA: TGTGCCATCAGAGGGAGGAGCTCCTACGAGCAGTACTTC; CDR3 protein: CAIRGRSSYEQYF
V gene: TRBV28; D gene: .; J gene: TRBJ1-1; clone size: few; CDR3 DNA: TGTGCCAGCATACACCATCGTGAAGCTTTCTTT; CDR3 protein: CASIHHREAFF
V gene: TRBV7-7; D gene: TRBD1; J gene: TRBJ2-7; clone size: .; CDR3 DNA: TGTGCTAGCAGCTTAACAGGGGCCTACGAGCAGTACTTC; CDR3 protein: CASSLTGAYEQYF
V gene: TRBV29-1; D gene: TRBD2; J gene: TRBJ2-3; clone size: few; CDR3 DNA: TGCAGCGGCCATCTAGCGGGGGGCGGGACAGATACGCAGTATTTT; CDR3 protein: CSGHLAGGGTDTQYF
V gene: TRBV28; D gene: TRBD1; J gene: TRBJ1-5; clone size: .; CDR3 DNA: TGTGCCAGCAGTTTTCACAGGGGTTCCCGGGAGCCCCAGCATTTT; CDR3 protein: CASSFHRGSREPQHF
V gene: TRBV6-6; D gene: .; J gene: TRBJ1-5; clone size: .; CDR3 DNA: TGTGCCAGCAGAACGGACAGAGTTAATAGCAATCAGCCCCAGCATTTT; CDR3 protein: CASRTDRVNSNQPQHF
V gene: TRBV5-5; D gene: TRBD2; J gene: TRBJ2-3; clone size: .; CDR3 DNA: TGTGCCAGCAGCGTGGGAGGGATGGGGGACTTTAGCACAGATACGCAGTATTTT; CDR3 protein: CASSVGGMGDFSTDTQYF
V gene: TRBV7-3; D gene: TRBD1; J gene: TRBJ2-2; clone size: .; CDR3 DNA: TGTGCCAGCAGCTTATTAAGAAGGACAGGGTGGGACACCGGGGAGCTGTTTTTT; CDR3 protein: CASSLLRRTGWDTGELFF
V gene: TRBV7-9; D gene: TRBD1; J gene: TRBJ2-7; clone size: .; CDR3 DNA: TGTGCCAGCAGCTTCCCCGGGACAGGGGACTACGAGCAGTACTTC; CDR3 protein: CASSFPGTGDYEQYF
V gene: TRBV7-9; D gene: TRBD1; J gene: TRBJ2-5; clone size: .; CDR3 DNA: TGTGCCAGCAGTCTAGTCACAGGGGGAATGGAGACCCAGTACTTC; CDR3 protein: CASSLVTGGMETQYF
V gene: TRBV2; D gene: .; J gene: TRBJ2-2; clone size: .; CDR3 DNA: TGTGCCAGCACTTACACCGGGGAGCTGTTTTTT; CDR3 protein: CASTYTGELFF
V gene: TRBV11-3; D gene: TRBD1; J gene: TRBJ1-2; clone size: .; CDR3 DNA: TGTGCCAGCAGCTTAGGACAGGGGGCGGCTGGCTACACCTTC; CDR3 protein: CASSLGQGAAGYTF
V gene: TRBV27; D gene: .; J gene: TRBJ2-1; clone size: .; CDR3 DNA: TGTGCCAGCAGTGGATTGGACAGTTCCTCCTACAATGAGCAGTTCTTC; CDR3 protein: CASSGLDSSSYNEQFF
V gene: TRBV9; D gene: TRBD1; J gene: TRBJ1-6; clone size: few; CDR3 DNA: TGTGCCAGCAGCCCAGGACAGGAAAGTTCACCCCTCCACTTT; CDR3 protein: CASSPGQESSPLHF
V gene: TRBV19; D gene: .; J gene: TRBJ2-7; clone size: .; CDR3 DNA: TGTGCCAGTAGTCCATCCCCCGGGACCTACGAGCAGTACTTC; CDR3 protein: CASSPSPGTYEQYF
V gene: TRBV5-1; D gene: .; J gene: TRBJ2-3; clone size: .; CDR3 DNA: TGCGCCAGCAGCTTTCACTCAGATACGCAGTATTTT; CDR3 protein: CASSFHSDTQYF